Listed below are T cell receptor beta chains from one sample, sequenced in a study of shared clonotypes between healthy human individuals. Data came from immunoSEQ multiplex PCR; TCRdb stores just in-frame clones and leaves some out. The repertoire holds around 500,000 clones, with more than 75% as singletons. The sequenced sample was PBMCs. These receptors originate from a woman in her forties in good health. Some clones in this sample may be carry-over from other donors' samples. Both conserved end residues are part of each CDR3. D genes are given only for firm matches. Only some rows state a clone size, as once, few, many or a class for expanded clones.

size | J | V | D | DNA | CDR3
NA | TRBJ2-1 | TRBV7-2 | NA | TGTGCCAGCAGCCCCGACCTCGACACCTACAATGAGCAGTTCTTC | CASSPDLDTYNEQFF
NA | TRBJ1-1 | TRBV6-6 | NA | TGTGCCAGCTCCCCGGGGGCCGGCACTGAAGCTTTCTTT | CASSPGAGTEAFF
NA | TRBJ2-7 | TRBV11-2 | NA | TGTGCCAGCAGCTTAGACCTCAGGGCCTACGAGCAGTACTTC | CASSLDLRAYEQYF
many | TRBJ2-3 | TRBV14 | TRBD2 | TGTGCCAGCAGCCAAGGAAGCGGGGGGAGCACAGATACGCAGTATTTT | CASSQGSGGSTDTQYF
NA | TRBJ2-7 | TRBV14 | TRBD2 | TGTGCCAGCAGCCAACGCGGGAGGGCCTACGAGCAGTACTTC | CASSQRGRAYEQYF
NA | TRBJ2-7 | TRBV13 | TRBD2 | TGTGCCAGCAGCCCCCGGGGGGAGAGCTACGAGCAGTACTTC | CASSPRGESYEQYF
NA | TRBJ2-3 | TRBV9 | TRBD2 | TGTGCCAGCAGCGCGACTAGCGCCCCCGATACGCAGTATTTT | CASSATSAPDTQYF
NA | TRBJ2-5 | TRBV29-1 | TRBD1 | TGCAGCGTTGAGAAGACAGGGGCAGAGACCCAGTACTTC | CSVEKTGAETQYF
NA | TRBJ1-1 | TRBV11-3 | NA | TGTGCCAGCAGCTTAGTGGTGGACACTGAAGCTTTCTTT | CASSLVVDTEAFF
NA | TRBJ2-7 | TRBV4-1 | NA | TGCGCCAGCAGCCAAGACAGAGAGACCTACGAGCAGTACTTC | CASSQDRETYEQYF
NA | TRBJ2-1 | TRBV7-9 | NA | TGTGCCAGCAGCTTAGGCCACGGGAGCAATGAGCAGTTCTTC | CASSLGHGSNEQFF
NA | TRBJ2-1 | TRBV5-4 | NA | TGTGCCAGCAGCTTGGACGGGCCGGGCAATGAGCAGTTCTTC | CASSLDGPGNEQFF
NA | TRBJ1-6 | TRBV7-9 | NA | TGTGCCAGCAGCTCACAGGGAGTCAATTCACCCCTCCACTTT | CASSSQGVNSPLHF
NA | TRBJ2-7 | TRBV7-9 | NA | TGTGCCAGCAGCCCACCCCCAGGTCAGGTCAAGTCCTACGAGCGGTACTTC | CASSPPPGQVKSYERYF
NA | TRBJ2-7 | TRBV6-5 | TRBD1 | TGTGCCAGCACTCAACAGGGGACCCACGAGCAGTACTTC | CASTQQGTHEQYF
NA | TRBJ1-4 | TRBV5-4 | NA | TGTGCCAGCAGCTTGTACGGGGGGGAAAAACTGTTTTTT | CASSLYGGEKLFF
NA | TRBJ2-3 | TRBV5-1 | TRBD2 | TGCGCCAGCAGCTTATCGGCTAGCGGGCGTAGCACAGATACGCAGTATTTT | CASSLSASGRSTDTQYF
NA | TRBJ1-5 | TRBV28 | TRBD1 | TGTGCCAGCAGTTCGGCAGGGGGGCAGCCCCAGCATTTT | CASSSAGGQPQHF
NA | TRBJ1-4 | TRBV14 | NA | TGTGCCAGCAGCCGTACGGGACGGCCGTGGGTTGAACTGTTTTTT | CASSRTGRPWVELFF
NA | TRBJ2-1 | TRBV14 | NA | TGTGCCAGCAGCCTAAGACTCTCCTACAATGAGCAGTTCTTC | CASSLRLSYNEQFF
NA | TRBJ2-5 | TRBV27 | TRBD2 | TGTGCCAGCAGTCACCTAGCGGGACGGGAGACCCAGTACTTC | CASSHLAGRETQYF
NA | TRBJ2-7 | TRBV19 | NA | TGTGCCAGTAGTAAGCTACGGGACGGCTCCTACGAGCAGTACTTC | CASSKLRDGSYEQYF
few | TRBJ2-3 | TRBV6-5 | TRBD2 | TGTGCCAGCAGTTGGCTAGCGGGAGGAAGCACAGATACGCAGTATTTT | CASSWLAGGSTDTQYF
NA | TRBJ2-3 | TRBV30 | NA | TGTGCCTGGAGTGTACAGGGCACAGATACGCAGTATTTT | CAWSVQGTDTQYF
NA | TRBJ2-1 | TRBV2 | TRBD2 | TGTGCCAGCAGTGACAGACTAGCGGGAGCCCGGGGTGAGCAGTTCTTC | CASSDRLAGARGEQFF
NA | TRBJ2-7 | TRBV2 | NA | TGTGCCAGCAGTGTAGAAAGGGTTCCCTACGAGCAGTACTTC | CASSVERVPYEQYF
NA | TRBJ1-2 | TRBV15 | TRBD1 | TGTGCCACCGCACCACGTCAGGGGGCCATGGGCTACACCTTC | CATAPRQGAMGYTF
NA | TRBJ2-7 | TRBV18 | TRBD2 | TGTGCCAGCTCCCCGTATAGCGGGAGTTACGAGCAGTACTTC | CASSPYSGSYEQYF
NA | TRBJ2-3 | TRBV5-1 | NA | TGCGCCAGCAGCAACAAGGGCACCACAGATACGCAGTATTTT | CASSNKGTTDTQYF
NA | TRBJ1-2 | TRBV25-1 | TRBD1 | TGTGCCAGCAGTGAACCAGGGGGGGACTATGGCTACACCTTC | CASSEPGGDYGYTF
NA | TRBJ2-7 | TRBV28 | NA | TGTGCCAGCAGCGGCCAAGGGAGCCTAGCGTCGGGGGAGCAGTACTTC | CASSGQGSLASGEQYF
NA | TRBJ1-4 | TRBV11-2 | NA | TGTGCCAGCAGCTTAGGTCCGGGACACATTAATGAAAAACTGTTTTTT | CASSLGPGHINEKLFF
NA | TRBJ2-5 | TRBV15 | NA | TGTGCCACCAGCAGGGACCCTGGGAGGCAAGAGACCCAGTACTTC | CATSRDPGRQETQYF
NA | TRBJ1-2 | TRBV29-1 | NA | TGCAGCGTTGAAGGAGTTCAGCGGGGCTATGGCTACACCTTC | CSVEGVQRGYGYTF
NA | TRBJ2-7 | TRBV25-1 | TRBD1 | TGTGCCAGCAGTCTTGGGACAGGGGGATCGGCAGAGCAGTACTTC | CASSLGTGGSAEQYF
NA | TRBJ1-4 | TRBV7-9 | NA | TGTGCCAGCAGCCACCAGACAGGCCTCAATGAAAAACTGTTTTTT | CASSHQTGLNEKLFF
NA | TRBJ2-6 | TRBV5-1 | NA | TGCGCCAGCAGCTTGAATCCAGGGAGCGGGGCCAACGTCCTGACTTTC | CASSLNPGSGANVLTF
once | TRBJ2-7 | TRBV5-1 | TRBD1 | TGCGCCAGCAGCAGCCGACAGGGCTCCTACGAGCAGTACTTC | CASSSRQGSYEQYF
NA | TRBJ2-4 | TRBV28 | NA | TGTGCCAGCAGACAGGGCGGCCCCTTGGTTGTTCAGTACTTC | CASRQGGPLVVQYF
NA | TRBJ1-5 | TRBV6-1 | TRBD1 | TGTGCCAGCAGCAGACAGGGGCAGAATCAGCCCCAGCATTTT | CASSRQGQNQPQHF
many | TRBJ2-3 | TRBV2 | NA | TGTGCCAGCAGTCGGGCCTATGCCCTCCCGCCGGATACGCAGTATTTT | CASSRAYALPPDTQYF